A single sample gave rise to the 21 T cell receptor beta chains below, sequenced in a study of CD8 T cells in Susac syndrome. About 0.5 to 1 ug RNA was reverse transcribed with random hexamers. TCRdb re-called the immunoSEQ multiplex PCR reads with MiXCR, one entry per CDR3 protein. The table has roughly 67,000 distinct CDR3 sequences, less than 95% seen once. The sample taken for sequencing was CD8+ T cells from PBMCs. The receptor source for this set is a human donor with multiple sclerosis.

The chain is built from TRBV29-1 and TRBJ2-3, with TRBD1 identical over 10 bases. Losses at the gene ends were 5 bases for V and 4 bases for J; bases not matched to a gene: 6. Germline V gene data show CDR1 as SQVTM and CDR2 as ANQGSEA. The CDR3 runs 14 residues. The DNA of the CDR3 is TGCAGCGTTCGGGTTGGGACAGGGGCAGATACGCAGTATTTT. Encoded protein: CSVRVGTGADTQYF.

This clonotype appeared a single time. This chain uses TRBV7-2 with TRBJ2-7; possible D gene TRBD2, 6 bases. The CDR3 length is 14 residues. V lost 2 bases to trimming and J lost 3 bases, with 11 bases between them. CDR1 SGHTA and CDR2 FQGNSA come from the germline V gene. CDR3 amino acids: CASSLPSVDYEQYF. CDR3 coding DNA: TGTGCCAGCAGCTTACCTAGCGTGGACTACGAGCAGTACTTC.

The V call is TRBV20-1, the J call TRBJ1-1, with a possible D match to TRBD1 (6 bases). V was cut by 1 base and J by 8 bases, with 14 bases left in between. The CDR3 consists of 13 residues. Per germline, CDR1 DFQATT and CDR2 SNEGSKA (reference sequence). DNA for the CDR3: TGCAGTGCTAGAGTCGCAGGGGAACCCGAAGCTTTCTTT. Its protein product is CSARVAGEPEAFF.

CDR3 protein: CSVVAGSSYNEQFF. The CDR3 DNA reads TGCAGCGTTGTAGCAGGAAGCTCCTACAATGAGCAGTTCTTC. The rearrangement uses TRBV29-1 and TRBJ2-1; no definite D call. The V gene lost 4 bases and the J gene lost 0 bases, with 10 bases spanning the gap. The CDR3 loop spans 14 amino acids. Germline assignment: CDR1 SQVTM and CDR2 ANQGSEA.

This chain uses TRBV6-1 with TRBJ2-3; no clear D. This CDR3 has 18 amino acids. The germline V gene encodes CDR1 MNHNS and CDR2 SASEGT. With 10 bases removed from V and 1 base from J, the gap between germline ends came to 27 bases. This chain's CDR3 is CAISPSLLLHPGTDTQYF. DNA of the CDR3: TGTGCCATCTCCCCAAGCCTCTTACTTCACCCGGGCACAGATACGCAGTATTTT.

The chain uses TRBV5-1 and TRBJ2-1; 8 bases are shared with TRBD2. From germline, CDR1 is SGHRS and CDR2 YFSETQ. The CDR3 length is 14 residues. Losses at the gene ends were 4 bases for V and 5 bases for J; bases not matched to a gene: 5. For the CDR3, the DNA is TGCGCCAGCAGCGCGGGACTAGGGGACAATGAGCAGTTCTTC. Translated, it gives CASSAGLGDNEQFF.

This chain links TRBV27 with TRBJ1-2, with 9 nucleotides matching TRBD1. This CDR3 contains 15 residues. Germline V lookup: CDR1 MNHEY, CDR2 SMNVEV (reference sequence). V lost 2 bases, J lost 4 bases, and 5 bases stayed unmatched. CDR3 residues: CASSLQTTGGYGYTF. CDR3 DNA sequence: TGTGCCAGCAGTTTACAAACGACAGGGGGCTATGGCTACACCTTC.

This chain uses TRBV13 with TRBJ1-1, with 8 bases fitting TRBD1. Germline V lookup: CDR1 PRHDT, CDR2 FYEKMQ (reference sequence). This CDR3 has 13 amino acids. The V and J ends lost 5 bases and 4 bases, in that order; junction bases with no gene match: 3. Here the CDR3 DNA reads TGTGCCAGCAGCATTCAGGGGGCCACTGAAGCTTTCTTT. Translation: CASSIQGATEAFF. Based on the CDR3 plus reference TRBV13 and TRBJ1-1, the full variable domain is AAGVIQSPRHLIKEKRETATLKCYPIPRHDTVYWYQQGPGQDPQFLISFYEKMQSDKGSIPDRFSAQQFSDYHSELNMSSLELGDSALYFCASSIQGATEAFFGQGTRLTVV.

The chain carries TRBV29-1 and TRBJ2-5, with D perhaps TRBD2 (7 bases). V was cut by 4 bases and J by 4 bases, with 16 bases left in between. The germline CDR1 and CDR2 sequences are SQVTM and ANQGSEA. The length of the CDR3 is 14 residues. The CDR3 DNA reads TGCAGCGTTGTAGGGGGGGAGACGAGAGAGACCCAGTACTTC. Protein sequence: CSVVGGETRETQYF.

The chain is built from TRBV3-1 and TRBJ2-7, with 12 bases lining up with TRBD2. The CDR3 extends over 15 amino acids. CDR1 and CDR2 (germline): LGHDT, YNNKEL (reference sequence). With V trimmed by 1 base and J by 7 bases, 5 bases remained unmatched. In nucleotides, the CDR3 is TGTGCCAGCAGCCAAGGACTAGCGGGAGCGCGAGAGCAGTACTTC. The encoded protein is CASSQGLAGAREQYF.

The gene calls are TRBV2 and TRBJ2-5; D is uncertain. The germline V gene has CDR1 SNHLY and CDR2 FYNNEI. The CDR3 length is 13 residues. V gave up 5 bases and J gave up 5 bases, with 12 bases separating them. The CDR3 loop reads CASSRTERETQYF. Written as DNA, the CDR3 is TGTGCCAGCAGTCGTACAGAACGGGAGACCCAGTACTTC. Based on the CDR3 plus reference TRBV2 and TRBJ2-5, the full variable domain is EPEVTQTPSHQVTQMGQEVILRCVPISNHLYFYWYRQILGQKVEFLVSFYNNEISEKSEIFDDQFSVERPDGSNFTLKIRSTKLEDSAMYFCASSRTERETQYFGPGTRLLVL.

V gene TRBV12-3 or TRBV12-4 combines with J gene TRBJ2-2; 7 bases agree with TRBD2. CDR3 length: 16 residues. Unmatched junction bases numbered 14, after V lost 5 bases and J lost 8 bases. Written as DNA, the CDR3 is TGTGCCAGCAGTCCCCCGGGAGGAGGGTGGCAAGGGGAGCTGTTTTTT. Its protein product is CASSPPGGGWQGELFF.

The chain recombines TRBV24-1 with TRBJ2-2; D not certain. Germline loops: CDR1 KGHDR, CDR2 SFDVKD. Between the trimmed V and J ends, which lost 4 bases and 0 bases, there was a span of 11 bases. CDR3 size: 16 residues. DNA of the CDR3: TGTGCCACCAGTGACTTTGACCTGGCGAACACCGGGGAGCTGTTTTTT. Translation gives CATSDFDLANTGELFF.

The genes are TRBV7-9 and TRBJ2-6; the D call may be TRBD1 or TRBD2 (5 bases each). V was trimmed by 7 bases and J by 2 bases, leaving 12 bases between them. CDR3 length: 15 amino acids. The germline CDR1 and CDR2 sequences are SEHNR and FQNEAQ (reference sequence). CDR3: CASNWGSAGANVLTF. In nucleotides, the CDR3 is TGTGCCAGCAACTGGGGGTCAGCTGGGGCCAACGTCCTGACTTTC.

The chain combines TRBV13 with TRBJ2-1; the D is unclear. V shed 4 bases and J shed 3 bases, with 13 bases lying between them. The CDR3 is 15 residues long. Germline assignment: CDR1 PRHDT and CDR2 FYEKMQ (reference sequence). The CDR3: CASSSRQPYYNEQFF. The CDR3 DNA is TGTGCCAGCAGCTCGAGGCAGCCTTACTACAATGAGCAGTTCTTC.

This chain connects TRBV2 to TRBJ2-1, with 7 positions matching TRBD1. V lost 6 bases to trimming and J lost 7 bases; unmatched junction nucleotides: 15. CDR3 length: 16 amino acids. CDR1 SNHLY and CDR2 FYNNEI come from the germline V gene. The CDR3 DNA is TGTGCCAGCAGGGGACGACGACAGGGTAGTAGGAATGAGCAGTTCTTC. Protein: CASRGRRQGSRNEQFF.

V and J are TRBV9 and TRBJ2-3; 14 nucleotides agree with TRBD2. V shed 7 bases, J shed 6 bases, and the junction held 10 bases outside the gene matches. This CDR3 has 16 residues. Germline CDR1 and CDR2: SGDLS and YYNGEE. The CDR3 bases are TGTGCCAGCGCAAGGGGACTAGCGGGAGCCACCGATACGCAGTATTTT. Translating it yields CASARGLAGATDTQYF.

This chain connects TRBV7-8 to TRBJ2-3; no clear D. Germline lookup yields CDR1 SGHVS and CDR2 FQNEAQ. V was pared by 1 base and J by 6 bases, with 14 bases between. This CDR3 comprises 15 residues. The CDR3 DNA is TGTGCCAGCAGCTTAGAAAGGCGCCGACCTGATACGCAGTATTTT. It is translated as CASSLERRRPDTQYF.

This chain connects TRBV20-1 to TRBJ1-2; D is unclear. V was trimmed by 0 bases and J by 6 bases, leaving 14 bases between them. Germline CDR1 is DFQATT and CDR2 is SNEGSKA (reference sequence). This CDR3 is built from 14 residues. The CDR3: CSARDRENPHGYTF. The CDR3 DNA is TGCAGTGCTAGAGATCGGGAAAACCCCCATGGCTACACCTTC.

The chain recombines TRBV11-1 with TRBJ1-1, with TRBD1 matching 9 bases. The CDR3 covers 14 residues. Trimming took 5 bases from V and 5 from J; bases not matched to a gene: 6. Germline CDR1 reads SGHAT; CDR2 reads FQDESV (reference sequence). In DNA form, the CDR3 reads TGTGCCAGCAGCCCTACGGACAGGGGAACTGAAGCTTTCTTT. It is translated as CASSPTDRGTEAFF.

This chain joins TRBV7-9 and TRBJ1-2; D not certain. The CDR3 contains 13 residues. Germline V lookup: CDR1 SEHNR, CDR2 FQNEAQ (reference sequence). With 1 base removed from V and 4 bases from J, the gap between germline ends came to 7 bases. The CDR3 coding sequence is TGTGCCAGCAGCTTAGTTCCGGTCTATGGCTACACCTTC. This translates into CASSLVPVYGYTF.